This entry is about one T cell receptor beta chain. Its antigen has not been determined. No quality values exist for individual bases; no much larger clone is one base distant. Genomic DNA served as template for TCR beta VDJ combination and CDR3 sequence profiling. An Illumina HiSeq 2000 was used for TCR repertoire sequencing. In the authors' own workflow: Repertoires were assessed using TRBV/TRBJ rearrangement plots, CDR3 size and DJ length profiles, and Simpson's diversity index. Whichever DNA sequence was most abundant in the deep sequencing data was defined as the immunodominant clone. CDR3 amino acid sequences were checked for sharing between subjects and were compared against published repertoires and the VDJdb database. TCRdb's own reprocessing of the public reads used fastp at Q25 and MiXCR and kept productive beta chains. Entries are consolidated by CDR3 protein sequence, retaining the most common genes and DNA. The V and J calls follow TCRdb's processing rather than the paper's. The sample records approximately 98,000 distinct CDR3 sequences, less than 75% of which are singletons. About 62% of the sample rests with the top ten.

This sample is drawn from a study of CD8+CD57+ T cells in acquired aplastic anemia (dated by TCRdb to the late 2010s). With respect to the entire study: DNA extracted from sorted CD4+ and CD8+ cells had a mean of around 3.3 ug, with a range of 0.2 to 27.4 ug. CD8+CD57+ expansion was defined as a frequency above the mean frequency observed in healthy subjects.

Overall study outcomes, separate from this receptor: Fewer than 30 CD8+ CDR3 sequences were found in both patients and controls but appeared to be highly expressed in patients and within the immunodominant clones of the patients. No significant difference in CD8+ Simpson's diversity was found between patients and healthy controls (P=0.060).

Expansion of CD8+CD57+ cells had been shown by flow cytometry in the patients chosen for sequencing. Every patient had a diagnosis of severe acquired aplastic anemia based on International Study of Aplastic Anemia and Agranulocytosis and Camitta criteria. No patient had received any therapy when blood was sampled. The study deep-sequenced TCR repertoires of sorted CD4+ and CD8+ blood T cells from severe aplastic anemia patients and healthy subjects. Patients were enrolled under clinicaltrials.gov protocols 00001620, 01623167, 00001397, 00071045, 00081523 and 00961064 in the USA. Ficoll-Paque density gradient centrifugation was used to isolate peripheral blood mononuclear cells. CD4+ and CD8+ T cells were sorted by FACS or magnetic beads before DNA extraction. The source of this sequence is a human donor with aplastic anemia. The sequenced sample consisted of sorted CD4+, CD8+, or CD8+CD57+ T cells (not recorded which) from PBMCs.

The base sequence is TGTGCCAGCAGCTTTACCCAGGCCAAGCAGTACTTC. Its protein is CASSFTQAKQYF. The chain links TRBV11-1 with TRBJ2-7; the D gene assignment is ambiguous. The CDR3, cysteine through phenylalanine, is 12 amino acids long. Here the CDR3 DNA is all that survives: 36 bases in frame from base 1. The V and J ends are trimmed by 3 bases and 8 bases, leaving 11 bases between them. The germline V gene (reference sequence) sets CDR1 to SGHAT and CDR2 to FQDESV. The CDR3 plus the reference TRBV11-1 and TRBJ2-7 genes for the other parts give the full variable domain: EAEVAQSPRYKITEKSQAVAFWCDPISGHATLYWYRQILGQGPELLVQFQDESVVDDSQLPKDRFSAERLKGVDSTLKIQPAELGDSAMYLCASSFTQAKQYFGPGTRLTVT.